What follows are 7 T cell receptor beta chains derived from one specimen sequenced in a study of T cells in Graves' hyperthyroidism and ophthalmopathy. Amplification yielded TCR beta CDR3 regions, with RNA transcripts as the source. The TCR CDR3 was amplified in a first-round RT-PCR using the HTBI primer set. Each CDR3 protein is one row after TCRdb ran MiXCR on the multiplex PCR reads. The sample includes nearly 250,000 distinct CDR3 sequences, roughly 15% seen only once; the top ten take approximately 30%. The source material was blood. The receptor source for this set is a woman between 18 and 29 years old with Graves' ophthalmopathy.

This clonotype occurred many times. V and J are TRBV10-3 and TRBJ2-1, with a tentative D call TRBD2 (5 bases). V was cut by 0 bases and J by 5 bases, with 8 bases left in between. This CDR3 spans 14 amino acids. The germline gives CDR1 ENHRY, CDR2 SYGVKD. The CDR3 region is CAISESVSDNEQFF. The CDR3 DNA follows: TGTGCCATCAGTGAGTCGGTTAGCGACAATGAGCAGTTCTTC.

This clonotype was seen a handful of times. The chain joins TRBV2 to TRBJ1-6, with D uncertain. CDR3 length: 15 residues. In germline, CDR1 is SNHLY, CDR2 FYNNEI. The V gene lost 6 bases and the J gene lost 11 bases, with 20 bases spanning the gap. The CDR3 here is CASSIRKGGDPPLHF. As DNA, the CDR3 is TGTGCCAGCAGCATCAGGAAGGGCGGGGATCCACCCCTCCACTTT. The variable domain in full, completed from reference TRBV2 and TRBJ1-6, reads EPEVTQTPSHQVTQMGQEVILRCVPISNHLYFYWYRQILGQKVEFLVSFYNNEISEKSEIFDDQFSVERPDGSNFTLKIRSTKLEDSAMYFCASSIRKGGDPPLHFGNGTRLTVT.

The sample holds a few counts of this clonotype. This chain joins TRBV4-1 and TRBJ1-4, with 9 bases identical to TRBD1. Germline CDR1 MGHRA, CDR2 YSYEKL. CDR3 length equals 15 residues. With V trimmed by 5 bases and J by 8 bases, 9 bases remained unmatched. The CDR3 sequence is CASSYGGTGWEKLFF. In DNA form, the CDR3 reads TGCGCCAGCAGCTACGGGGGGACAGGGTGGGAAAAACTGTTTTTT.

In its sample, this clonotype was seen a few times. The chain recombines TRBV13 with TRBJ2-3, with TRBD2 identical over 9 bases. Germline trimming cut 7 bases from V and 5 bases from J; bases unmatched to any gene: 16. The germline V gene encodes CDR1 PRHDT and CDR2 FYEKMQ (reference sequence). CDR3 length equals 17 residues. DNA of the CDR3: TGTGCCAGCACAGGGATAGCGGGGGCCCAGAGTAGAGATACGCAGTATTTT. Translated: CASTGIAGAQSRDTQYF.

This clonotype has ten or more counts. CDR3 sequence (DNA): TGTGCCAGCAGGGACCAGGGTGGGCAGCCCCAGCATTTT. The encoded protein is CASRDQGGQPQHF. This chain joins TRBV6-1 and TRBJ1-5, with D perhaps TRBD1 (5 bases). The germline V gene has CDR1 MNHNS and CDR2 SASEGT. V was pared by 6 bases and J by 7 bases, with 13 bases between. This CDR3 spans 13 amino acids.

This clonotype occurred many times. CDR3 residues: CASSQSFRMVETQYF. DNA for the CDR3: TGTGCCAGCAGCCAATCCTTCAGGATGGTGGAGACCCAGTACTTC. This rearrangement joins TRBV4-2 to TRBJ2-5; no definite D call. The CDR3 length is 15 residues. V lost 2 bases and J lost 5, with 15 bases in between. Germline V lookup: CDR1 LGHNA, CDR2 YNFKEQ.

This clonotype was seen many times. V is TRBV7-3 and J is TRBJ2-5; 12 bases align to TRBD2. The CDR3 runs to 18 residues. The J segment lost 4 bases and the V segment lost 0 bases, leaving 9 bases of the junction unmatched. Germline V CDR1 and CDR2: SGHTA, FQGTGA. CDR3 sequence (DNA): TGTGCCAGCAGCTTAACCGGCGCTAGCGGGGGGGCCAGAGAGACCCAGTACTTC. This gives the protein CASSLTGASGGARETQYF.